This TCR beta chain was retrieved from a study of T cells in Graves' hyperthyroidism and ophthalmopathy. V lost 0 bases and J 8 bases, leaving 5 bases between the germline ends. CDR3 length: 12 amino acids. The V gene's germline CDR1 is SGHTA and CDR2 FQGNSA. TCR beta CDR3 sequences were amplified from RNA transcripts. HTBI primers were the set used in a first-round RT-PCR of the TCR CDR3. One entry per CDR3 protein results from TCRdb running MiXCR on the multiplex PCR reads. The sample shows about 620,000 distinct CDR3 sequences, roughly 16% of them seen only once. This clonotype was recorded at least ten times. Antigen specificity is unknown. Study observations and caveats: Most expanded thyroid clonotypes above 0.001 also appeared in blood.

The sequenced sample consisted of blood. The chain recombines TRBV7-2 with TRBJ2-1; no reliable D call. The sequence came from a woman aged 25 to 39 with Graves' hyperthyroidism. The CDR3 sequence: CASSLAVDEQFF. CDR3 sequence (DNA): TGTGCCAGCAGCTTAGCGGTGGATGAGCAGTTCTTC.